This T cell receptor beta chain was recorded in a study of blood T cell repertoires in COVID-19. Assay used: immunoSEQ multiplex PCR; TCRdb lists only in-frame clones, some missing. The table shows 200,000 to 250,000 clones, with 84% occurring only once. The CDR3 extends over 14 amino acids. Germline V gene lookup returns CDR1 KGHSH and CDR2 LQKENI. V was pared by 3 bases and J by 5 bases, with 2 bases of the junction left unmatched. This clone was recorded once. V usage is TRBV18 and J usage is TRBJ2-2, with TRBD1 identical over 8 bases. This sequence originates from a woman aged 45-59 years with active or convalescent COVID-19. Sequencing was carried out using peripheral blood. CDR3 coding DNA: TGTGCCAGCTCACCTCGACAGGGGACCGGGGAGCTGTTTTTT. Protein: CASSPRQGTGELFF.